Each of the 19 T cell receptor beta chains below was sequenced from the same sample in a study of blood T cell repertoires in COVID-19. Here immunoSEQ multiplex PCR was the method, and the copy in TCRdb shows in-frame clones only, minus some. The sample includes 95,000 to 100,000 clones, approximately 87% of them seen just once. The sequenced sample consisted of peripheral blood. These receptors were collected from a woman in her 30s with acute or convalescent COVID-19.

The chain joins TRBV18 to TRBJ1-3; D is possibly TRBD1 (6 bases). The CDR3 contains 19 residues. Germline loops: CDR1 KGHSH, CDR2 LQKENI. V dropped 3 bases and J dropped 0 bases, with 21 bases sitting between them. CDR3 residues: CASSPFVRTAGDSGNTIYF. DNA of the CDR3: TGTGCCAGCTCACCGTTTGTGAGAACCGCAGGGGACTCTGGAAACACCATATATTTT.

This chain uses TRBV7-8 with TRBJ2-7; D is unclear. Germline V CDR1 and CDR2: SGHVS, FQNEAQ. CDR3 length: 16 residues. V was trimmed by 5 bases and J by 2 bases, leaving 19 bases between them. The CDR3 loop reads CASSRTLDFSPYEQYF. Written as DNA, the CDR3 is TGTGCCAGCAGCCGAACGCTAGATTTTTCACCCTACGAGCAGTACTTC.

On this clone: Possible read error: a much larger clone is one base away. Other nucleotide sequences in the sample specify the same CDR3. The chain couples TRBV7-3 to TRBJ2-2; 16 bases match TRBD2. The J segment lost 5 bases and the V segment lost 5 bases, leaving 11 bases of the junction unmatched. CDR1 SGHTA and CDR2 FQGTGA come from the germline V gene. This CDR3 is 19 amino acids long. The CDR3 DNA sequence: TGTGCCAGCAGCCCAGGCCCGGGACTAGCGGGGGGGGAGACCGGGGAGCTGTTTTTT. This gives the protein CASSPGPGLAGGETGELFF.

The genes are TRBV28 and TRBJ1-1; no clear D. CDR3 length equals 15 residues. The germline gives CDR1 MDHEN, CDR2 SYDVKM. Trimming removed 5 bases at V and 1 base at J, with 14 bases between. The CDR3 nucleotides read TGTGCCAGCAGTGCTTGGGAGGGTTCGAACACTGAAGCTTTCTTT. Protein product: CASSAWEGSNTEAFF. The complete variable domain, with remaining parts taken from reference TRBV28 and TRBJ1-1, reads DVKVTQSSRYLVKRTGEKVFLECVQDMDHENMFWYRQDPGLGLRLIYFSYDVKMKEKGDIPEGYSVSREKKERFSLILESASTNQTSMYLCASSAWEGSNTEAFFGQGTRLTVV.

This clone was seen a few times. The CDR3 sequence is CASSLEGAYGQPQHF. The DNA of the CDR3 is TGCGCCAGCAGCTTGGAAGGGGCCTATGGTCAGCCCCAGCATTTT. The chain links TRBV5-1 to TRBJ1-5; D may be TRBD1 (5 bases). In germline, CDR1 is SGHRS, CDR2 YFSETQ. The CDR3 spans 15 residues. Trimming removed 0 bases at V and 6 bases at J, with 13 bases between.

CDR3 nucleotides: TGTGCCAGCGCTTTGGGCGCTACCTACGAGCAGTACTTC. This codes for CASALGATYEQYF. The V and J genes are TRBV19 and TRBJ2-7; the D is unclear. This CDR3 comprises 13 residues. The germline V gene encodes CDR1 LNHDA and CDR2 SQIVND (reference sequence). Deletions cut 9 bases from V and 2 bases from J, with 14 bases between.

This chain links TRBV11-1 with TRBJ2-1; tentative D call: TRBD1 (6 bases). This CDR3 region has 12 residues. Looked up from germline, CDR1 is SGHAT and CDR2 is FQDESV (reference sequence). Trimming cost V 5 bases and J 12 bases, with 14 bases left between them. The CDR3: CASSEDRRGQFF. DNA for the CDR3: TGTGCCAGCAGCGAGGACAGAAGGGGGCAGTTCTTC.

The CDR3 nucleotides read TGCGCCAGCAGCCGGGGAGTAGCCTCTCTTAACTATGGCTACACCTTC. Protein sequence: CASSRGVASLNYGYTF. V and J are TRBV4-1 and TRBJ1-2; D call uncertain. The germline V and J ends were trimmed by 4 bases and 1 base, with 16 bases remaining between them. Germline loops: CDR1 MGHRA, CDR2 YSYEKL. The CDR3 runs 16 residues.

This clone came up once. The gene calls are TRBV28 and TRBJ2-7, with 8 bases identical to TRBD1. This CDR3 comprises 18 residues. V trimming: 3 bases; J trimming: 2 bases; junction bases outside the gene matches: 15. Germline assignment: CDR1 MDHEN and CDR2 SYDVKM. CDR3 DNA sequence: TGTGCCAGCAGTTTGGGGGTTGACAGGGGTTTCGGAACCTACGAGCAGTACTTC. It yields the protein CASSLGVDRGFGTYEQYF.

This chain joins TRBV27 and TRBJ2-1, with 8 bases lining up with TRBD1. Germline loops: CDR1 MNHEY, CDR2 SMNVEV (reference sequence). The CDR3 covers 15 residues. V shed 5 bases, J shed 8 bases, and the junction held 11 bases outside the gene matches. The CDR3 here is CASSPRQGPIYEQFF. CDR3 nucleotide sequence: TGTGCCAGCAGTCCTAGACAGGGGCCAATCTATGAGCAGTTCTTC.

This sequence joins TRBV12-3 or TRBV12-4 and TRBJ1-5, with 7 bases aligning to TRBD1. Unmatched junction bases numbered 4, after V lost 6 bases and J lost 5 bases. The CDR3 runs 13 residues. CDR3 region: CASSRDSYQPQHF. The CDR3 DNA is TGTGCCAGCAGCCGGGACAGCTATCAGCCCCAGCATTTT.

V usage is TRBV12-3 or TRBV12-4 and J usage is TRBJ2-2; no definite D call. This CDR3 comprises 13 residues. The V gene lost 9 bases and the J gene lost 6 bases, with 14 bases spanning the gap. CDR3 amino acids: CASAFIVPGELFF. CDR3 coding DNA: TGTGCCAGTGCCTTTATAGTTCCCGGGGAGCTGTTTTTT.

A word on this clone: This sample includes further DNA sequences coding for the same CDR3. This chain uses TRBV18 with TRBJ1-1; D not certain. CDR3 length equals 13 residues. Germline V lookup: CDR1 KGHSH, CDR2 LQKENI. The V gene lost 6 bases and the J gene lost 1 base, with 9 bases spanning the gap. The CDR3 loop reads CASSPQENTEAFF. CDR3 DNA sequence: TGTGCCAGCTCGCCGCAGGAGAACACTGAAGCTTTCTTT.

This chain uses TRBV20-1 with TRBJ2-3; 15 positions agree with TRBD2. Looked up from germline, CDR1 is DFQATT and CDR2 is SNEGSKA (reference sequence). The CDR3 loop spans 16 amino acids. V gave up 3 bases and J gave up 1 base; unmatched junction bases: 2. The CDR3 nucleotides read TGCAGTGCTAGTGGGACTAGCGGGGGGCGCACAGATACGCAGTATTTT. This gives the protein CSASGTSGGRTDTQYF.

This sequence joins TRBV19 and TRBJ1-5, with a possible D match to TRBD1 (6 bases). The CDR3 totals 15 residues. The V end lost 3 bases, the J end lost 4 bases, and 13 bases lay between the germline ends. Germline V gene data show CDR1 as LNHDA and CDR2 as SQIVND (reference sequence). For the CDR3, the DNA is TGTGCCAGTAGTATCTCGGACAGTTCAAATCAGCCCCAGCATTTT. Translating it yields CASSISDSSNQPQHF. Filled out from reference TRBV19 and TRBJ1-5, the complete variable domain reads DGGITQSPKYLFRKEGQNVTLSCEQNLNHDAMYWYRQDPGQGLRLIYYSQIVNDFQKGDIAEGYSVSREKKESFPLTVTSAQKNPTAFYLCASSISDSSNQPQHFGDGTRLSIL.

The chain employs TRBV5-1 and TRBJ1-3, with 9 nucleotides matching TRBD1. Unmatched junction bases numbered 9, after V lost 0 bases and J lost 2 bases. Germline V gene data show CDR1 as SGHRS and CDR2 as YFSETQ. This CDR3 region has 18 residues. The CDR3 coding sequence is TGCGCCAGCAGCTTGGATCCTTCGGACAGGGGAACTGGAAACACCATATATTTT. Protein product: CASSLDPSDRGTGNTIYF.

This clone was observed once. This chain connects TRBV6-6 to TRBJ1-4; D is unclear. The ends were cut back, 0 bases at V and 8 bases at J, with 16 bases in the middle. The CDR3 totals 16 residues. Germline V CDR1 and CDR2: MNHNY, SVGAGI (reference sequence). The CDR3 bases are TGTGCCAGCAGTTACTCGATCGCCACCGGGAGGGAAAAACTGTTTTTT. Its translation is CASSYSIATGREKLFF.

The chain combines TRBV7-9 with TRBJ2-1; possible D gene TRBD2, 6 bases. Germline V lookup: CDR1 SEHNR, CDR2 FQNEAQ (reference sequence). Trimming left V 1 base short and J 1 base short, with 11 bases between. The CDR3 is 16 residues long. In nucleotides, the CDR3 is TGTGCCAGCAGCTTAGGCGGGATAGGGTCCTACAATGAGCAGTTCTTC. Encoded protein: CASSLGGIGSYNEQFF.

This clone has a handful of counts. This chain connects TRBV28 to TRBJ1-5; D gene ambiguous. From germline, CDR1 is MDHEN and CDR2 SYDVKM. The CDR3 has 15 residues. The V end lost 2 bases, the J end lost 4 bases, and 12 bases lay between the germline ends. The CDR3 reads CASSLPSLDNQPQHF. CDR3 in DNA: TGTGCCAGCAGTTTACCCAGCCTAGATAATCAGCCCCAGCATTTT.